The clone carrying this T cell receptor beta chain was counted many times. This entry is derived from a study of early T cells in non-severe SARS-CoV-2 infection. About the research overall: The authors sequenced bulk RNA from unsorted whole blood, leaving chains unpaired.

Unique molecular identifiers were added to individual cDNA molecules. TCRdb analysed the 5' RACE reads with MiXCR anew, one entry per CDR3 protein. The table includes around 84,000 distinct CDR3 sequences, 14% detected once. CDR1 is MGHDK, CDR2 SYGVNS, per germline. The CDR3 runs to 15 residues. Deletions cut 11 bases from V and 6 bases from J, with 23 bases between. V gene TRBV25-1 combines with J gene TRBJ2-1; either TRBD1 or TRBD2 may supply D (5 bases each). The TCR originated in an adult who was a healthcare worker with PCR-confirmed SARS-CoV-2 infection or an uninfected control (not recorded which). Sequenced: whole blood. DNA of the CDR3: TGTGCCGCGACCTCCTCGGGGCTAAGATTCAATGAGCAGTTCTTC. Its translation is CAATSSGLRFNEQFF.